The clone carrying this T cell receptor (beta chain) was found once. Its specificity is unknown. With the Oncomine TCR Beta short-read assay, DNA from cultured CD4+ T cells was sequenced. TCRdb processed the PCR reads anew with MiXCR; each CDR3 protein has one entry. The sample contains about 11,000 distinct CDR3 sequences, roughly half of which appear only once. The CDR3 has 12 amino acids. Germline CDR1 and CDR2: MNHEY and SMNVEV (reference sequence). The V gene lost 2 bases and the J gene lost 8 bases, with 8 bases spanning the gap. These data belong to a study of vaccination and CD4 T cells after COVID-19. The overall study: In culture, cells were exposed to overlapping spike peptides from SARS-CoV-2, HCoV-NL63, HCoV-OC43 and HCoV-229E. Study outcomes and limitations: Only post-vaccination samples contained a median roughly 90% of the reactive clones in convalescent patients.

The treatment: roughly 11-day PBMC culture with coronavirus spike peptide pools or control peptides (ViraFEST assay). Convalescent patients tested SARS-CoV-2 PCR positive from March to December 2020, before Alpha, Beta and Delta emerged. This receptor was taken from a human donor who had recovered from COVID-19. This chain uses TRBV27 with TRBJ2-3; either TRBD1 or TRBD2 may supply D (6 bases each). Specimen: CD4+ T cells from blood, cultured in vitro. CDR3 nucleotides: TGTGCCAGCAGTTTAAAGGGGGGTACGCAGTATTTT. It specifies CASSLKGGTQYF.